These T cell receptor beta chains were read from a single sample in a study of blood T cell repertoires in COVID-19. Generated by immunoSEQ multiplex PCR, the TCRdb table keeps only in-frame clones and is missing some. The sample shows roughly 260,000 clones, about 88% of them seen only once. Sequenced: peripheral blood. The receptors were sampled from a woman aged 40 to 49 who had recovered from COVID-19. Both conserved end residues are part of each CDR3. D genes are given only for firm matches. Where a row states a size, it is once, few, many or the class of an expanded clone; other rows omit it.

V,J,size,D,CDR3,DNA
TRBV4-3,TRBJ2-7,NA,TRBD2,CASSQDPAGDYEQYF,TGCGCCAGCAGCCAAGACCCAGCGGGAGACTACGAGCAGTACTTC
TRBV7-6,TRBJ2-3,NA,TRBD1,CASSLQGIQTDTQYF,TGTGCCAGCAGTTTACAGGGGATTCAAACGGATACGCAGTATTTT
TRBV6-5,TRBJ1-6,NA,TRBD1,CASSYRTGVDNSPLHF,TGTGCCAGCAGTTATCGGACAGGGGTCGATAATTCACCCCTCCACTTT
TRBV18,TRBJ2-3,NA,NA,CASSPNGRVDTQYF,TGTGCCAGCTCACCGAACGGCCGGGTGGATACGCAGTATTTT
TRBV6-2/TRBV6-3,TRBJ1-2,NA,TRBD1,CASRPTGVVYGYTF,TGTGCCAGCAGGCCTACAGGGGTAGTCTATGGCTACACCTTC
TRBV24-1,TRBJ2-1,once,TRBD2,CATSATSGRLNEQFF,TGTGCCACCAGTGCCACTAGCGGGAGGCTGAATGAGCAGTTCTTC
TRBV5-4,TRBJ2-3,NA,NA,CASSLPSDHTQYF,TGTGCCAGCAGCTTGCCCAGCGATCATACGCAGTATTTT
TRBV7-9,TRBJ1-1,NA,NA,CASSLQGNTPEAFF,TGTGCCAGCAGCCTCCAGGGCAATACACCTGAAGCTTTCTTT
TRBV3-1/TRBV3-2,TRBJ1-5,NA,TRBD1,CASSQGMGRQGAWVRQPQHF,TGTGCCAGCAGCCAAGGTATGGGGCGACAGGGGGCCTGGGTACGGCAGCCCCAGCATTTT
TRBV10-3,TRBJ1-2,NA,TRBD1,CAISAVTGAYGYTF,TGTGCCATCAGTGCGGTGACAGGGGCCTATGGCTACACCTTC
TRBV6-6,TRBJ1-1,NA,NA,CASLRQSTEAFF,TGTGCCAGCCTTAGACAGTCCACTGAAGCTTTCTTT
TRBV4-1,TRBJ2-5,NA,NA,CASSQDGDIQETQYF,TGCGCCAGCAGCCAAGATGGGGACATACAAGAGACCCAGTACTTC
TRBV6-6,TRBJ2-5,NA,TRBD1,CASSYSRTGKETQYF,TGTGCCAGCAGTTACTCGAGGACAGGGAAAGAGACCCAGTACTTC
TRBV2,TRBJ1-6,NA,TRBD1,CASSEEGTDRSPLHF,TGTGCCAGCAGTGAGGAGGGGACAGATCGCTCACCCCTCCACTTT
TRBV23-1,TRBJ2-1,NA,TRBD2,CASSQSGASGRNEQFF,TGCGCCAGCAGTCAATCCGGGGCTAGCGGGAGAAATGAGCAGTTCTTC
TRBV7-3,TRBJ2-7,NA,TRBD2,CASSSSGTSGNYEQYF,TGTGCCAGCAGCTCCTCCGGGACTAGCGGAAACTACGAGCAGTACTTC
TRBV7-9,TRBJ1-2,NA,NA,CASSLDSYGYTF,TGTGCCAGCAGCCTGGACAGCTATGGCTACACCTTC
TRBV5-1,TRBJ2-1,NA,TRBD1,CASSPGQAYSYNEQFF,TGCGCCAGCAGCCCTGGACAGGCGTACTCCTACAATGAGCAGTTCTTC
TRBV20-1,TRBJ2-1,NA,TRBD2,CSAETSDEQFF,TGCAGTGCTGAGACTAGCGATGAGCAGTTCTTC
TRBV7-9,TRBJ1-3,NA,TRBD1,CASSSRTGLNTIYF,TGTGCCAGCAGCTCGAGGACAGGGTTGAACACCATATATTTT
TRBV5-1,TRBJ1-2,NA,TRBD1,CASSFTGGTDGYTF,TGCGCCAGCAGCTTTACAGGGGGCACCGATGGCTACACCTTC
TRBV7-2,TRBJ1-3,NA,NA,CASSLPGGQLNTIYF,TGTGCCAGCAGCTTACCGGGAGGACAGCTAAACACCATATATTTT
TRBV4-3,TRBJ2-2,NA,NA,CASSPASDPGDTGELFF,TGCGCCAGCAGCCCAGCGTCGGATCCAGGGGACACCGGGGAGCTGTTTTTT
TRBV5-8,TRBJ2-7,few,NA,CASEEGALEQYF,TGTGCCAGCGAGGAGGGGGCCCTGGAGCAGTACTTC
TRBV10-1,TRBJ2-1,NA,TRBD2,CASCGGGGQGSSHNEQFF,TGCGCCAGCTGTGGGGGGGGAGGCCAGGGATCATCCCACAATGAGCAGTTCTTC
TRBV18,TRBJ1-1,NA,NA,CASSPKSAELGTEAFF,TGTGCCAGCTCACCAAAATCGGCGGAACTAGGAACTGAAGCTTTCTTT